Shown below are 2 T cell receptor beta chains from a single sample sequenced in a study of regulatory T cells in long-lasting Graves disease. This sample's time point: newly diagnosed GD, antithyroid drugs for less than 3 months. PBMC-extracted RNA yielded the TCR library. In building TCR beta libraries, iRepertoire HTBI primers were used together with Arm-PCR of CDR3 regions. Each CDR3 protein gets one entry after TCRdb re-called the multiplex PCR reads with MiXCR. This sample has 250,000 to 400,000 distinct CDR3 sequences, with roughly 18% found just once. Material: peripheral blood mononuclear cells (PBMCs), obtained at new diagnosis, from a patient treated with antithyroid drugs. Source of these receptors: a female donor with Graves disease.

This clonotype was counted ten times or more. The CDR3 here is CASRTEILNSPLHF. The CDR3 region has the DNA TGTGCCAGCAGGACGGAGATCCTTAATTCACCCCTCCACTTT. The chain is built from TRBV6-1 and TRBJ1-6; no clear D gene. This CDR3 comprises 14 residues. The V end lost 6 bases, the J end lost 6 bases, and 12 bases lay between the germline ends. Germline CDR1 and CDR2: MNHNS and SASEGT.

This chain links TRBV5-6 with TRBJ1-1; perhaps TRBD1 as D (6 bases). The germline V gene has CDR1 SGHDT and CDR2 YYEEEE. V shed 5 bases and J shed 1 base, with 15 bases lying between them. This CDR3 contains 15 residues. CDR3: CASRGDTGWNTEAFF. For the CDR3, the DNA is TGTGCCAGCAGAGGAGACACAGGGTGGAACACTGAAGCTTTCTTT.